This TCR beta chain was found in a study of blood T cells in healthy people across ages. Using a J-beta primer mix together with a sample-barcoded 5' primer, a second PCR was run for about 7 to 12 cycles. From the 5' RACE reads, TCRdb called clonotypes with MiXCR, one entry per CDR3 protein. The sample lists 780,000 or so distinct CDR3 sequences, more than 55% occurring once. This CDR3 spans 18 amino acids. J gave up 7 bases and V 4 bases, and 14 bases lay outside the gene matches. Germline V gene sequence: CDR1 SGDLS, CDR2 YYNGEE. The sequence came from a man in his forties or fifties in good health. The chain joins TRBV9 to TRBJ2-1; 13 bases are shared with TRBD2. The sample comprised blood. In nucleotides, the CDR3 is TGTGCCAGCAGCCGTAGTGGGACTAGCGGGATAATCGGAAATGAGCAGTTCTTC. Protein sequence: CASSRSGTSGIIGNEQFF.